These 16 T cell receptor beta chains share one sample of origin, sequenced in a study of identical twins. TCRdb re-called the 5' RACE reads through MiXCR, storing one row per CDR3 protein. The top ten clones hold more than 0.8% of a sample with fewer than 500,000 distinct CDR3 sequences, roughly an eighth of them seen once. These sequences were also reported in another study, on yellow fever vaccine responses in identical twins.

The sample comprised CD4+ T cells sorted from blood. The receptor set was obtained from a woman under 30 in good health.

This clonotype showed up just a few times. The rearrangement joins TRBV20-1 to TRBJ2-7, with 9 bases identical to TRBD2. V lost 6 bases, J lost 0 bases, and 9 bases stayed unmatched. The CDR3 has 15 residues. Germline V gives CDR1 DFQATT, CDR2 SNEGSKA (reference sequence). The CDR3: CSARRLAGLSYEQYF. CDR3 in DNA: TGCAGTGCCCGACGGCTAGCGGGACTCTCCTACGAGCAGTACTTC.

V is TRBV15 and J is TRBJ1-4, with D unclear. Germline CDR1 and CDR2: LNHNV and YYDKDF (reference sequence). Deletions cut 0 bases from V and 2 bases from J, with 7 bases between. CDR3 length: 15 amino acids. The CDR3 region is CATSRDRSTNEKLFF. CDR3 in DNA: TGTGCCACCAGCAGAGATAGGTCGACTAATGAAAAACTGTTTTTT. Looking up the rest from reference TRBV15 and TRBJ1-4 gives the full variable domain: DAMVIQNPRYQVTQFGKPVTLSCSQTLNHNVMYWYQQKSSQAPKLLFHYYDKDFNNEADTPDNFQSRRPNTSFCFLDIRSPGLGDTAMYLCATSRDRSTNEKLFFGSGTQLSVL.

This clonotype has at least ten counts. V is TRBV20-1 and J is TRBJ2-3; 10 nucleotides agree with TRBD1. Trimming at V came to 1 base and at J to 7 bases, leaving 14 bases not matched to a gene. From germline, CDR1 is DFQATT and CDR2 SNEGSKA (reference sequence). This CDR3 has 17 residues. Written as DNA, the CDR3 is TGCAGTGCTAGAGCTGGCGGACAGGGGGGACAAACGTATACGCAGTATTTT. It translates to CSARAGGQGGQTYTQYF.

This clonotype was seen at least ten times. V and J are TRBV25-1 and TRBJ2-7; tentative D call: TRBD1 (6 bases). CDR3 length: 11 residues. Germline V gene sequence: CDR1 MGHDK, CDR2 SYGVNS. Trimming stripped 7 bases from V and 5 bases from J, with 9 bases between. Here the CDR3 DNA reads TGTGCCAGCAACAGGGCCAACGAGCAGTACTTC. Its translation: CASNRANEQYF.

The gene calls are TRBV6-1 and TRBJ2-7; 8 bases match TRBD2. CDR3 size: 16 residues. Germline loops: CDR1 MNHNS, CDR2 SASEGT. The V segment lost 6 bases and the J segment 2 bases; nucleotides outside the gene matches: 12. CDR3 amino acids: CASRTLVAGITYEQYF. CDR3 DNA: TGTGCCAGCAGAACCTTGGTAGCGGGAATAACCTACGAGCAGTACTTC.

In this sample, this clonotype turned up a few times. The chain employs TRBV5-5 and TRBJ2-7; 7 bases agree with TRBD2. In germline, CDR1 is SGHKS, CDR2 YYEKEE (reference sequence). With 2 bases clipped from V and 6 bases from J, the junction kept 14 bases outside the gene matches. CDR3 length: 16 residues. CDR3 sequence reads: CASSLSFTSVEAEQYF. CDR3 DNA sequence: TGTGCCAGCAGCTTATCATTCACTAGCGTAGAGGCCGAGCAGTACTTC.

Many counts were recorded for this clonotype. DNA of the CDR3: TGTGCCAGCAGCCAAGAGGGCGCCGAAGAGACCCAGTACTTC. Translation gives CASSQEGAEETQYF. The chain is built from TRBV4-2 and TRBJ2-5; D unresolved. Germline CDR1 LGHNA, CDR2 YNFKEQ. CDR3 length: 14 residues. The germline V and J ends were trimmed by 0 bases and 3 bases, with 8 bases remaining between them.

This clonotype was found a few times. The chain's CDR3 is CASSLSGAGSYNEQFF. CDR3 in DNA: TGTGCCAGCAGTTTATCGGGGGCGGGGTCCTACAATGAGCAGTTCTTC. The chain recombines TRBV27 with TRBJ2-1; tentatively, D is TRBD1 or TRBD2 (6 bases each). Looked up from germline, CDR1 is MNHEY and CDR2 is SMNVEV (reference sequence). Trimming removed 0 bases at V and 1 base at J, with 10 bases between. The length of the CDR3 is 16 residues.

This clonotype was counted a few times. The J gene is TRBJ1-1, the V gene TRBV2; D may be TRBD1 (5 bases). The CDR3 sequence is 13 residues long. V gave up 6 bases and J gave up 0 bases, with 8 bases separating them. Per the germline V gene, CDR1 is SNHLY and CDR2 is FYNNEI. This chain's CDR3 is CASRGDLNTEAFF. CDR3 coding DNA: TGTGCCAGCAGGGGGGATTTGAACACTGAAGCTTTCTTT. Combining the CDR3 with reference TRBV2 and TRBJ1-1 gives the whole variable domain EPEVTQTPSHQVTQMGQEVILRCVPISNHLYFYWYRQILGQKVEFLVSFYNNEISEKSEIFDDQFSVERPDGSNFTLKIRSTKLEDSAMYFCASRGDLNTEAFFGQGTRLTVV.

This clonotype was observed a handful of times. The chain couples TRBV6-1 to TRBJ2-2; unclear D gene. V was clipped by 6 bases and J by 3 bases, with 11 bases between them. This CDR3 contains 14 residues. The germline V gene has CDR1 MNHNS and CDR2 SASEGT. The chain's CDR3 is CASSSRMDTGELFF. As DNA, the CDR3 is TGTGCCAGCAGCAGCAGGATGGACACCGGGGAGCTGTTTTTT.

The V call is TRBV24-1, the J call TRBJ2-1, with TRBD1 as a possible D gene (6 bases). V was shortened by 9 bases and J by 7 bases, with 21 bases between the two germline ends. The CDR3 consists of 15 residues. Germline V gives CDR1 KGHDR, CDR2 SFDVKD. The CDR3 loop is CATSRGGPPGNEQFF. The CDR3 DNA sequence: TGTGCCACCTCCAGGGGCGGCCCTCCGGGAAATGAGCAGTTCTTC.

This clonotype has a handful of counts. The rearrangement links TRBV29-1 to TRBJ2-5; 8 bases fit TRBD1. Germline V gene lookup returns CDR1 SQVTM and CDR2 ANQGSEA. The junction had 7 bases not matched to a gene; V was cut back by 5 bases and J by 5 bases. The CDR3 is 13 residues long. The CDR3 sequence: CSVYGQGGETQYF. In nucleotides, the CDR3 is TGCAGCGTTTACGGACAGGGAGGCGAGACCCAGTACTTC.

This clonotype has more than one count but fewer than ten. The chain carries TRBV7-3 and TRBJ2-3, with 7 bases lining up with TRBD1. The CDR3 loop spans 19 amino acids. V was clipped by 5 bases and J by 0 bases; unmatched bases: 17. The germline CDR1 and CDR2 sequences are SGHTA and FQGTGA. CDR3 residues: CASSGRQGRFLTSTDTQYF. The CDR3 nucleotides read TGTGCCAGCAGCGGGAGACAGGGTCGGTTCCTTACTAGCACAGATACGCAGTATTTT.

As for this clonotype: At one boundary the junction diverges from the germline segment, which might be a read error. This chain uses TRBV3-1 with TRBJ1-6, with 7 bases that match TRBD1. There are 14 residues in the CDR3. Per the germline V gene, CDR1 is LGHDT and CDR2 is YNNKEL (reference sequence). The DNA for the CDR3 is TGTGCCAGCAGTCAAGGACAGGTCTCTTCACCCCTCCACTTT. Amino acid sequence: CASSQGQVSSPLHF. Full variable domain (remainder filled in from reference TRBV3-1 and TRBJ1-6): DTAVSQTPKYLVTQMGNDKSIKCEQNLGHDTMYWYKQDSKKFLKIMFSYNNKELIINETVPNRFSPKSPDKAHLNLHINSLELGDSAVYFCASSQGQVSSPLHFGNGTRLTVT.

The rearrangement uses TRBV2 and TRBJ1-3; no clear D. The V gene's germline CDR1 is SNHLY and CDR2 FYNNEI. Trimming took 7 bases from V and 3 from J, leaving 13 bases between them. The CDR3 has 14 amino acids. The CDR3 DNA reads TGTGCCAGCAACCCGACGGGGAGTGGAAACACCATATATTTT. It codes for CASNPTGSGNTIYF.

This clonotype was picked up a small number of times. The gene calls are TRBV12-3 or TRBV12-4 and TRBJ2-2; 8 nucleotides agree with TRBD2. The V segment lost 5 bases and the J segment 2 bases; nucleotides outside the gene matches: 7. The CDR3 has 16 amino acids. CDR3 DNA sequence: TGTGCCAGCAGTACCGCAGCGGGGGCAAACACCGGGGAGCTGTTTTTT. This sequence encodes CASSTAAGANTGELFF.